The clone carrying this T cell receptor (beta chain) has a count of ten or more. This entry comes from a study of T cells in Graves' hyperthyroidism and ophthalmopathy. Study-level background: The initial diagnosis was the point when peripheral blood was collected, ahead of any treatment.

Patients affected by ophthalmopathy presented a Clinical Activity Score of at least 3, a NOSPECS grade of at least 4, and disease duration below 3 months. This CDR3 comprises 13 residues. Germline V CDR1 and CDR2: MNHNY, SVGAGI (reference sequence). The ends were cut back, 2 bases at V and 1 base at J, with 5 bases in the middle. Amplification yielded TCR beta CDR3 regions, with RNA transcripts as the source. The HTBI set primed first-round TCR CDR3 RT-PCR. MiXCR was run by TCRdb on the multiplex PCR reads, yielding one entry per CDR3 protein. The top ten clones hold about 34% of a sample with around 690,000 distinct CDR3 sequences, more than 20% of them seen once.

The source material was blood. The chain recombines TRBV6-6 with TRBJ1-1, with unresolved D. The clonotype comes from a man aged 25-45 years with Graves' ophthalmopathy. The CDR3 nucleotides are TGTGCCAGCAGTTACGGGGAGAACACTGAAGCTTTCTTT. Its protein product is CASSYGENTEAFF.